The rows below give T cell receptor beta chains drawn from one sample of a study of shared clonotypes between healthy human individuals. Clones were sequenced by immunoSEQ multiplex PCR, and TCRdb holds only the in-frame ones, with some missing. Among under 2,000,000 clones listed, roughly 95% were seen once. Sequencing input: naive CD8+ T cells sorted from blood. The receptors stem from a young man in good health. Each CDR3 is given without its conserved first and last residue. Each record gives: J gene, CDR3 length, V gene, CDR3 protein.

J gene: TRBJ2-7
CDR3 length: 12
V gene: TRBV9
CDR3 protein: ASSVNSSPYEQY

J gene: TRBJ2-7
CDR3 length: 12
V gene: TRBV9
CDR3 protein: ASGTGTPSYEQY

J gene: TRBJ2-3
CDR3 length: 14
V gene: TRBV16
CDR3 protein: ASSLGTSGHTDTQY

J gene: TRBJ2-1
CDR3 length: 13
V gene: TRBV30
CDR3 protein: AWSAGTISYNEQF

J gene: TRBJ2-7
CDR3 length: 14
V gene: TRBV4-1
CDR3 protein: ASSPTPADISYEQY

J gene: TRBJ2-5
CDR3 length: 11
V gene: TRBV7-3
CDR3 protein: ASRAQEQETQY

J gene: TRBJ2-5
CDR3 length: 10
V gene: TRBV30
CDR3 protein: AWTDREETQY

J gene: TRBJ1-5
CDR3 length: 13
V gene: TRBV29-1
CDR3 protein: SVEVVGTGGVLQH

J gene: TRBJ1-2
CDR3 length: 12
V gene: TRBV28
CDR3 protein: ASSLPRQFYGYT

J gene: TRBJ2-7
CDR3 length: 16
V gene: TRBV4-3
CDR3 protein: ASSQKALGSGTFYEQY

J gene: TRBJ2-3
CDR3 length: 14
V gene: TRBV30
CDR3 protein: AWSSTGTATTDTQY

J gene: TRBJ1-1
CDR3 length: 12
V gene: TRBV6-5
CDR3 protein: ASSSQGIGTEAF

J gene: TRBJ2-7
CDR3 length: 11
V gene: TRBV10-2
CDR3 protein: ASRGTGYYEQY

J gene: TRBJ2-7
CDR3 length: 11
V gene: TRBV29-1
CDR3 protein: SVMMDDTYEQY

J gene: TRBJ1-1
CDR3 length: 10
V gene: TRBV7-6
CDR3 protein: ASSSGGTEAF

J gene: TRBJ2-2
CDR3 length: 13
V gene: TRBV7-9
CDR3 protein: ASSSGQGVTGELF

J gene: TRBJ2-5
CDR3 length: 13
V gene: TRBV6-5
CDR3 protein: ASSFFSGGQETQY

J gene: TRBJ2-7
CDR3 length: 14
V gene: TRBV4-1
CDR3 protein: ASSQITGDPAYEQY

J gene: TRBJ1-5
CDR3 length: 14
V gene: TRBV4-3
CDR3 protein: ASSQAFFGSNQPQH

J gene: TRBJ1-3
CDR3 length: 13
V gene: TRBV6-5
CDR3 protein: ASSPRDRGKGTIY

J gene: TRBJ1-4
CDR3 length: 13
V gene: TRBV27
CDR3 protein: ASSLGRGTNEKLF

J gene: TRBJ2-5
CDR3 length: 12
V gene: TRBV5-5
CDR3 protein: ASSYWLEQETQY

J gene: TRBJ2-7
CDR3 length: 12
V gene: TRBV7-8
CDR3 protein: ASRLGQGPYEQY

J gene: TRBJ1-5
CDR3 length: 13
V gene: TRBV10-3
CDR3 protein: AISEGWQGNQPQH

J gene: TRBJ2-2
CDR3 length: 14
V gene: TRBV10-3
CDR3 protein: AISESPAGNTGELF

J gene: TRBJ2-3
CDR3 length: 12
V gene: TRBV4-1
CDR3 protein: ASSLLGRVYTQY

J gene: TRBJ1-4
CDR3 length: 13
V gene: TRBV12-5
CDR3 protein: ASGLGTGPNEKLF

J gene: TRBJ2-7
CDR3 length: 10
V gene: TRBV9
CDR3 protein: ASSPGSYEQY

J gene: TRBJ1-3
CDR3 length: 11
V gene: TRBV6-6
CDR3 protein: ASSRGLGNTIY

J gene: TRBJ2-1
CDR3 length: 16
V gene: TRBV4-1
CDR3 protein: ASSQDPVGTSGFNEQF

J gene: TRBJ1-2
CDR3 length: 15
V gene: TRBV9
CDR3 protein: ASSPWAAIQGAYGYT

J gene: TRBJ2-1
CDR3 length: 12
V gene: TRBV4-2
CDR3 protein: ASSPRDPFNEQF

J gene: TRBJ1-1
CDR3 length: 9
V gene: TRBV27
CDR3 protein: ASKTAVRAF

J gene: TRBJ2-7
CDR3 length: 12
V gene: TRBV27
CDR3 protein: ASTLTGGSNEQY

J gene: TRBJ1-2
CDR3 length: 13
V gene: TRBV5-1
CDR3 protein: ASSLDREGPYGYT

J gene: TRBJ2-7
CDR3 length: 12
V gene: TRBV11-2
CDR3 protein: ASSPGFGRNEQY

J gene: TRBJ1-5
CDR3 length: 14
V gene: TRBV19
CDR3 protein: ASSTPGTEDNQPQH

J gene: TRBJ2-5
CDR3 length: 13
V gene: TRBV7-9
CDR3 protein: ASSPGDTGGETQY

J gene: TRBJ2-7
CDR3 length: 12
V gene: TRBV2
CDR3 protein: ASFRQGRTYEQY

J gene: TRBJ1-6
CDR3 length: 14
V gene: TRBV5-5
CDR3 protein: ASSQDVSDFLGPLH

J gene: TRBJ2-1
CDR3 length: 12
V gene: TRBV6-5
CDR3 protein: ASRSGVRYNEQF

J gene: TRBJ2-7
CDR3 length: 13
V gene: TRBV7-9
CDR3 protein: ASSSGQGASYEQY

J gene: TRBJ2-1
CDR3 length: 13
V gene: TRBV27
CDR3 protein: ASSFLAGGVGEQF

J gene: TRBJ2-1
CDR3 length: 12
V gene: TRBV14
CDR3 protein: ASSPESERGGQF

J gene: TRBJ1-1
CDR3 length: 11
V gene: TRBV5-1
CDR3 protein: ASSLGGPTEAF

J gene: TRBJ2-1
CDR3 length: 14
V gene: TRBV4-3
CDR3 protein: ASSQDRAVSFNEQF

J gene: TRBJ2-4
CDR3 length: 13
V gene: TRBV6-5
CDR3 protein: ASSYSWGQGDIQY

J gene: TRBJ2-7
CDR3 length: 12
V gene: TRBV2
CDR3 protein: ASSEVQGAYEQY

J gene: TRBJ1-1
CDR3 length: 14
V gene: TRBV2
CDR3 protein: ASSVLRERMNTEAF

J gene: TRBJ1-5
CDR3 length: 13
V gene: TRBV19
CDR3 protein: ASSIGQHSNQPQH

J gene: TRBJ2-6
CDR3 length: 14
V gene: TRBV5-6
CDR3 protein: ASSSGTDSGANVLT

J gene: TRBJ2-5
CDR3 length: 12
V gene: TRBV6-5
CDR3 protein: ASSSTRGGETQY

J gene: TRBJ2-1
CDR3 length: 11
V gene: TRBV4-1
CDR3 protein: ASSQERNNEQF

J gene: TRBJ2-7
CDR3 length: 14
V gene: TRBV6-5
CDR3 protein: ASSYSTGQRSYEQY

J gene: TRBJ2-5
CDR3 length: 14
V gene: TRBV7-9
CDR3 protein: ASSPFEKRIQETQY

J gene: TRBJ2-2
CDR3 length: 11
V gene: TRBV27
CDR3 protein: ASSFGKAGELF